This paragraph reports one T cell receptor (beta chain). What it binds is unknown. The table came from immunoSEQ multiplex PCR; TCRdb's copy has only in-frame clones and leaves some out. The profile covers around 1.1 million clones, with 78% appearing a single time and roughly 0.61% taken by the ten largest. Germline CDR1 and CDR2: SNHLY and FYNNEI. Trimming removed 6 bases from V and 5 bases from J; junction bases left unmatched: 10. The CDR3 totals 15 residues. The healthy adult donors were HIV-negative and reported no recent acute infections or vaccinations. This entry comes from a study of shared clonotypes between healthy human individuals. Study findings and constraints: An anticipated effect of sequencing depth on clonotype sharing among donors was recognized.

The gene calls are TRBV2 and TRBJ2-1; 7 bases fit TRBD2. Material: memory CD4+ T cells from PBMCs. Indicated subset: CD45RA-negative fraction. The sequence came from a man between 18 and 29 years old in good health. Some clones in this sample may be carry-over from other donors' samples. CDR3: CASRPLGLFNNEQFF. In DNA, the CDR3 is TGTGCCAGCAGGCCCCTGGGACTATTCAACAATGAGCAGTTCTTC.